This T cell receptor (beta chain) was recovered during a study of cytomegalovirus exposure and HLA in healthy donors. The study's findings and limits: In vitro data verified a few CMV-associated chains as specific for CMV antigens. Most sequenced TCRs were rare (though some public TCRs occurred in many donors). In all likelihood, a cluster of highly shared sequence variants was a sequencing artifact.

PCR employed 60 Vbeta and 13 Jbeta primers. Some clones are missing from TCRdb's copy, which holds only in-frame ones; the method was immunoSEQ multiplex PCR. The sample lists 100,000 or so clones, 80% occurring once. About this clone: Its antigen is not identified.

Sequencing used PBMCs. The sequence came from a young man in good health and CMV-seronegative.

The CDR3 spells CASSERTGDIEKLFF. In nucleotides, the CDR3 is TGTGCCAGCAGTGAAAGGACAGGGGATATAGAAAAACTGTTTTTT. The chain employs TRBV6-1 and TRBJ1-4; 9 nucleotides match TRBD1. The CDR3 is 15 amino acids. The germline CDR1 and CDR2 sequences are MNHNS and SASEGT. V lost 2 bases, J lost 8 bases, and 6 bases stayed unmatched.